This T cell receptor (beta chain) was recovered during a study of blood T cell repertoires in COVID-19. On the study more broadly: Italy, Spain and the United States were the sources of the convalescent and acute COVID-19 samples. T cells, B-cell-depleted T cells, or PBMCs supplied cDNA or gDNA.

CDR1 and CDR2 (germline): SNHLY, FYNNEI. The junction had 6 bases not matched to a gene; V was cut back by 6 bases and J by 6 bases. This CDR3 contains 15 residues. Source study methods: Using reference gene primer amplification, nucleated cell counts were estimated. Data came from immunoSEQ multiplex PCR; TCRdb stores just in-frame clones and leaves some out. The V and J calls and clone size were taken over from that table, and D and trimming were inferred from the DNA. The sample holds about 230,000 clones; 86% are singletons and the top ten take more than 9%. Seattle patients were enrolled while actively infected and followed longitudinally.

Specimen: peripheral blood. The gene calls are TRBV2 and TRBJ1-6, with 9 bases fitting TRBD1. This TCR came from a man aged 50-60 years with COVID-19, enrolled during active disease. CDR3 sequence (DNA): TGTGCCAGCAGAAAGGGACAGGGAGTTAATTCACCCCTCCACTTT. This encodes CASRKGQGVNSPLHF.